Presented here are 18 T cell receptor beta chains from one specimen sequenced in a study of shared clonotypes between healthy human individuals. The protocol was immunoSEQ multiplex PCR, while the TCRdb copy is restricted to in-frame clones and leaves out a portion. The sample has some 1 million clones; about 70% are singletons. Source material: memory CD4+ T cells sorted from blood. Regarding subset: CD45RA-negative fraction. These receptors all stem from a man aged 18 to 30 in good health.

This rearrangement joins TRBV7-6 to TRBJ2-7; 8 positions match TRBD2. This CDR3 contains 16 residues. Germline V gene lookup returns CDR1 SGHVS and CDR2 FNYEAQ. With V trimmed by 7 bases and J by 3 bases, 14 bases remained unmatched. The CDR3 coding sequence is TGTGCCAGCACCCCCCGGGGGGGGGCGGGAGGCTACGAGCAGTACTTC. Protein product: CASTPRGGAGGYEQYF. Looking up the rest from reference TRBV7-6 and TRBJ2-7 gives the full variable domain: GAGVSQSPRYKVTKRGQDVALRCDPISGHVSLYWYRQALGQGPEFLTYFNYEAQQDKSGLPNDRFSAERPEGSISTLTIQRTEQRDSAMYRCASTPRGGAGGYEQYFGPGTRLTVT.

This chain links TRBV7-9 with TRBJ2-5; 8 nucleotides line up with TRBD1. Germline-derived CDR1 and CDR2 are SEHNR and FQNEAQ (reference sequence). Trimming took 4 bases from V and 2 from J; bases not matched to a gene: 6. The CDR3 sequence is 15 residues long. As DNA, the CDR3 is TGTGCCAGCAGCTCCTACGACAGGGGTCAAGAGACCCAGTACTTC. Encoded protein: CASSSYDRGQETQYF.

Comments on this clone: The same CDR3 arises from other DNA sequences in this sample as well. The rearrangement uses TRBV18 and TRBJ2-7; D gene uncertain. This CDR3 spans 13 amino acids. Germline-derived CDR1 and CDR2 are KGHSH and LQKENI. Deletions cut 3 bases from V and 1 base from J, with 7 bases between. CDR3: CASSPTGSYEQYF. DNA of the CDR3: TGTGCCAGCTCACCGACTGGATCCTACGAGCAGTACTTC. Complete variable domain (other parts from reference TRBV18 and TRBJ2-7): NAGVMQNPRHLVRRRGQEARLRCSPMKGHSHVYWYRQLPEEGLKFMVYLQKENIIDESGMPKERFSAEFPKEGPSILRIQQVVRGDSAAYFCASSPTGSYEQYFGPGTRLTVT.

The chain couples TRBV30 to TRBJ2-7; perhaps D is TRBD1 or TRBD2 (7 bases each). The V gene's germline CDR1 is GTSNPN and CDR2 SVGIG (reference sequence). The CDR3 extends over 15 amino acids. V lost 3 bases and J lost 0, with 15 bases in between. The CDR3 spells CAWRGGGTSSYEQYF. CDR3 DNA sequence: TGTGCCTGGAGGGGAGGGGGCACGAGCTCCTACGAGCAGTACTTC. Full variable domain (rest looked up from reference TRBV30 and TRBJ2-7): SQTIHQWPATLVQPVGSPLSLECTVEGTSNPNLYWYRQAAGRGLQLLFYSVGIGQISSEVPQNLSASRPQDRQFILSSKKLLLSDSGFYLCAWRGGGTSSYEQYFGPGTRLTVT.

The chain has TRBV5-1 and TRBJ1-2; TRBD1 matches at 10 bases. This CDR3 is built from 14 residues. Germline V gene lookup returns CDR1 SGHRS and CDR2 YFSETQ. Losses at the gene ends were 4 bases for V and 3 bases for J; bases not matched to a gene: 3. CDR3 nucleotide sequence: TGCGCCAGCAGCGCCGGACAGGGGGACTATGGCTACACCTTC. It encodes CASSAGQGDYGYTF.

This clone was recorded at least ten times. The gene calls are TRBV5-6 and TRBJ2-7; TRBD1 aligns across 10 bases. V was pared by 4 bases and J by 2 bases, with 9 bases of the junction left unmatched. From germline, CDR1 is SGHDT and CDR2 YYEEEE. The CDR3 extends over 16 amino acids. The CDR3 region is CASSGRGGTGAYEQYF. CDR3 nucleotide sequence: TGTGCCAGCAGCGGAAGGGGAGGGACAGGGGCCTACGAGCAGTACTTC.

The chain recombines TRBV25-1 with TRBJ2-7, with 9 bases fitting TRBD1. J lost 0 bases, V lost 3 bases, and 6 bases had no gene match. The CDR3 length is 16 residues. Germline lookup yields CDR1 MGHDK and CDR2 SYGVNS. The chain's CDR3 is CASSDQGQGHSYEQYF. DNA for the CDR3: TGTGCCAGCAGTGACCAGGGACAGGGCCACTCCTACGAGCAGTACTTC.

This clone was picked up one time. The J gene is TRBJ2-5, the V gene TRBV11-2, with 7 bases fitting TRBD2. The CDR3 spans 17 residues. The junction had 9 bases not matched to a gene; V was cut back by 1 base and J by 1 base. Germline loops: CDR1 SGHAT, CDR2 FQNNGV. The CDR3 region is CASSLGALAGVQETQYF. The CDR3 nucleotides are TGTGCCAGCAGCTTAGGGGCTCTGGCGGGAGTCCAAGAGACCCAGTACTTC.

This chain uses TRBV7-8 with TRBJ2-7, with D unclear. The V end was cut by 3 bases, the J end by 2 bases, with 11 bases between. This CDR3 comprises 14 residues. CDR1 is SGHVS and CDR2 is FQNEAQ in the germline V gene. The CDR3 DNA reads as TGTGCCAGCAGCTTGGCACTCTTGACCTACGAGCAGTACTTC. Its translation: CASSLALLTYEQYF.

Concerning this clone: The sample contains more than one DNA sequence encoding this CDR3. The chain recombines TRBV6-5 with TRBJ1-6, with a tentative D call TRBD1 (5 bases). The CDR3 loop spans 15 amino acids. V was trimmed by 2 bases and J by 5 bases, leaving 10 bases between them. In germline, CDR1 is MNHEY, CDR2 SVGAGI. CDR3 protein: CASSYRGSHNSPLHF. Written as DNA, the CDR3 is TGTGCCAGCAGTTACAGGGGCAGCCATAATTCACCCCTCCACTTT.

The chain links TRBV6-6 to TRBJ1-4, with 9 bases lining up with TRBD1. Per germline, CDR1 MNHNY and CDR2 SVGAGI (reference sequence). CDR3 size: 16 residues. Trimming at V came to 7 bases and at J to 4 bases, leaving 10 bases not matched to a gene. CDR3 region: CASTVPGQGINEKLFF. CDR3 DNA sequence: TGTGCCAGCACCGTCCCGGGACAGGGTATTAATGAAAAACTGTTTTTT.

The chain couples TRBV5-1 to TRBJ1-6; D gene uncertain. The CDR3 length is 15 residues. Trimming removed 0 bases at V and 9 bases at J, with 13 bases between. CDR1 SGHRS and CDR2 YFSETQ come from the germline V gene. This chain's CDR3 is CASSLGTTSGSPLHF. CDR3 coding DNA: TGCGCCAGCAGCTTGGGGACGACGAGTGGTTCACCCCTCCACTTT.

In its sample, this clone was seen once. The chain combines TRBV5-1 with TRBJ2-1; 8 nucleotides line up with TRBD1. The CDR3 contains 14 residues. The germline V gene encodes CDR1 SGHRS and CDR2 YFSETQ. The junction had 3 bases not matched to a gene; V was cut back by 0 bases and J by 7 bases. In DNA, the CDR3 is TGCGCCAGCAGCTTGGGGACAGGGTTTAATGAGCAGTTCTTC. Translating it yields CASSLGTGFNEQFF.

The rearrangement uses TRBV10-3 and TRBJ2-7; D gene uncertain. Trimming shortened V by 2 bases and J by 3 bases, and 8 bases separated the two germline ends. Looked up from germline, CDR1 is ENHRY and CDR2 is SYGVKD. The CDR3 is 13 amino acids. CDR3 residues: CAISEQVGYEQYF. DNA of the CDR3: TGTGCCATCAGTGAGCAGGTGGGCTACGAGCAGTACTTC.

This clone has more than one count but fewer than ten. The chain joins TRBV10-3 to TRBJ1-1, with TRBD1 identical over 8 bases. From germline, CDR1 is ENHRY and CDR2 SYGVKD. The CDR3 sequence is 12 residues long. The V and J ends lost 6 bases and 8 bases, in that order; junction bases with no gene match: 5. This CDR3 is CAIRMTGAEAFF. The CDR3 DNA reads as TGTGCCATCAGGATGACAGGGGCCGAAGCTTTCTTT.

This rearrangement joins TRBV10-3 to TRBJ2-1; possibly TRBD2 for D (5 bases). V lost 4 bases to trimming and J lost 13 bases, with 17 bases between them. The CDR3 extends over 13 amino acids. The germline CDR1 and CDR2 sequences are ENHRY and SYGVKD. The CDR3 nucleotides are TGTGCCATCAGTGCATCGAGCGGTTCGGCACAGTTCTTC. Translated, it gives CAISASSGSAQFF.

This chain connects TRBV5-1 to TRBJ1-2, with D possibly matching TRBD1 (6 bases). The V gene lost 1 base and the J gene lost 1 base, with 11 bases spanning the gap. The length of the CDR3 is 15 residues. The germline gives CDR1 SGHRS, CDR2 YFSETQ. CDR3 nucleotides: TGCGCCAGCAGCTTGTCAGGGGATGGTAACTATGGCTACACCTTC. Its protein is CASSLSGDGNYGYTF.

Note on this clone: Other DNA sequences in the same sample also yield this CDR3. CDR3 in amino acids: CASRRTGLNYGYTF. The CDR3 bases are TGTGCCAGTAGGCGGACAGGGCTAAACTATGGCTACACCTTC. The chain joins TRBV19 to TRBJ1-2; TRBD1 matches 8 bases. This CDR3 spans 14 amino acids. Germline V gene lookup returns CDR1 LNHDA and CDR2 SQIVND (reference sequence). The V gene end was trimmed by 6 bases and the J gene end by 2 bases; junction bases not matched to a gene: 5.